One and the same sample provided the 5 T cell receptor delta chains below, sequenced in a study of Vδ1+ human thymocytes (dated 2018 in TCRdb). Study-level results and caveats: Thymic TRG and TRD repertoires appeared highly polyclonal with Gaussian CDR3 length distributions, unlike oligoclonal peripheral blood repertoires.

Antigens of these TCRs are unknown. The data were produced on an Illumina MiSeq. RNA was isolated using the RNeasy mini kit, and reverse transcription was performed with Superscript III. CDR3 amplicons were generated by multiplex PCR with pooled V-gene forward primers and a constant-region reverse primer carrying Illumina adaptor overhangs. Clone calls in TCRdb were regenerated from the public reads with CATT, after which identical DNA sequences shared one row. Counted in this sample were 54,000 or so delta-chain clones; approximately 16% of them appeared once. The ten largest clones take up 0.5% of the sample. The sample consisted of Vdelta1+ gamma-delta thymocytes from the thymus. The intended sense of this specimen's cell subset or site label: FACS-sorted CD3+ TCRalphabeta- TCRVdelta1+ TCRVdelta2- thymocytes. The receptors were gathered from a boy under two years old who had congenital heart surgery.

This clone has just a few counts. The chain has TRDV1 and TRDJ1; weak D call: TRDD2 (6 bases). The CDR3 runs to 19 residues. Trimming cost V 3 bases and J 0 bases, with 23 bases left between them. Germline V lookup: CDR1 TSWWSYY, CDR2 QGS. CDR3 in amino acids: CALGDFTSCRGTYTDKLIF. In nucleotides, the CDR3 is TGTGCTCTTGGGGACTTTACTTCCTGCCGAGGGACGTACACCGATAAACTCATCTTT.

This clone was recorded a few times. This chain connects TRDV1 to TRDJ1; TRDD3 matches 11 bases. The V segment lost 2 bases and the J segment 1 base; nucleotides outside the gene matches: 18. CDR1 is TSWWSYY and CDR2 is QGS in the germline V gene. There are 21 residues in the CDR3. The CDR3, as DNA: TGTGCTCTTGGGGAATTCCTGGATTTCAGTTGGGGGATACGCGTCACCGATAAACTCATCTTT. It specifies CALGEFLDFSWGIRVTDKLIF.

V gene TRDV1 combines with J gene TRDJ1; TRDD3 matches at 7 bases. The CDR3 runs to 18 residues. Germline V gene data show CDR1 as TSWWSYY and CDR2 as QGS. V trimming: 2 bases; J trimming: 7 bases; junction bases outside the gene matches: 19. The CDR3 DNA sequence: TGTGCTCTTGGGGAATCGCCCAGGTACTGGGGTGGTATAGGTAAACTCATCTTT. Its translation: CALGESPRYWGGIGKLIF.

A few counts support this clone. One end of the junction does not line up with germline, which may come from a read error. The chain combines TRDV1 with TRDJ1; 10 bases are a match to TRDD3. This CDR3 spans 23 amino acids. The V gene's germline CDR1 is TSWWSYY and CDR2 QGS. This CDR3 is CALGELVCSTPLGGGYQGDRLIF. In nucleotides, the CDR3 is TGTGCTCTTGGGGAACTTGTCTGTTCCACTCCCCTGGGTGGGGGATACCAGGGCGATAGACTCATCTTT.

The V gene is TRDV3, the J gene TRDJ1; 13 bases are shared with TRDD3. CDR3 length equals 14 residues. J lost 7 bases, V lost 4 bases, and 9 bases had no gene match. Germline V gene lookup returns CDR1 TVYSNPD and CDR2 GDNSRS (reference sequence). The CDR3 DNA is TGTGCCTGTCGGACTACTGGGGGATACGTTAAACTCATCTTT. It is translated as CACRTTGGYVKLIF.